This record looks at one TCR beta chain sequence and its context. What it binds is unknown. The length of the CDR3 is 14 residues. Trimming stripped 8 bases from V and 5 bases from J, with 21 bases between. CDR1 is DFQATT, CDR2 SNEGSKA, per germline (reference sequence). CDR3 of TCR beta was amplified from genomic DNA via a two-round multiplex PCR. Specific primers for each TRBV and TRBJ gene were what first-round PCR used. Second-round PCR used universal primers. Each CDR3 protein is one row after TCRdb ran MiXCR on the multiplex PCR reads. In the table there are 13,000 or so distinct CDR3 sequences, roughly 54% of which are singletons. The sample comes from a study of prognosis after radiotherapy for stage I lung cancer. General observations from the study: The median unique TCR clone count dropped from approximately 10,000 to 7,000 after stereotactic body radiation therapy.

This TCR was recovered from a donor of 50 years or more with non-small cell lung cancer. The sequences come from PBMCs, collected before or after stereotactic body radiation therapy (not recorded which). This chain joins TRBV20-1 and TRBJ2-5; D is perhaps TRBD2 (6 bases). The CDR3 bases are TGCAGTTCTTGGACGGGAGTCCTCCCGGAGACCCAGTACTTC. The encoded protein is CSSWTGVLPETQYF.